A selection of T cell receptor beta chains follows, all from one sample in a study of regulatory T cells in long-lasting Graves disease. MiXCR, applied by TCRdb to the multiplex PCR reads, yields one record per CDR3 protein. The profile covers approximately 470,000 distinct CDR3 sequences, with around 16% appearing a single time and more than 10% taken by the ten largest. These same data were also listed under a study on T cells in Graves' hyperthyroidism and ophthalmopathy.

Specimen: peripheral blood mononuclear cells (PBMCs), collected at new diagnosis, from a patient treated with antithyroid drugs. The receptors shown here come from a man aged 40-50 years with Graves disease. Both conserved end residues are part of each CDR3. The order of the fields is clone size, D gene, V gene, J gene, CDR3 DNA, CDR3 protein. A D gene is named only where the DNA matches it firmly. The size of a clone is reported for some rows only, either as once, few or many, or as a class for expanded clones.

>few|.|TRBV15|TRBJ1-2
TGTGCCACCAGCAGAGATTCCAGCTATGGAGGCTACACCTTC
CATSRDSSYGGYTF
>many|TRBD2|TRBV20-1|TRBJ2-7
TGCAGTGCTCAGGGACTAGCGGGCTACGAGCAGTACTTC
CSAQGLAGYEQYF
>many|TRBD1|TRBV6-1|TRBJ1-1
TGTGCCAGCAGCTGGACAGGGGGTGGTACTGAAGCTTTCTTT
CASSWTGGGTEAFF
>few|TRBD1|TRBV7-9|TRBJ2-1
TGTGCCAGCAGCAAAACAGGGGGCCGTTACAATGAGCAGTTCTTC
CASSKTGGRYNEQFF
>few|.|TRBV29-1|TRBJ2-5
TGCAGCGTTCCTGGGGGCGCGGGAGAGACCCAGTACTTC
CSVPGGAGETQYF
>.|TRBD1|TRBV28|TRBJ2-1
TGTGCCAGCAGTCCGCCCCCAGGGGGCGTTTACAATGAGCAGTTCTTC
CASSPPPGGVYNEQFF
>many|.|TRBV5-1|TRBJ1-2
TGCGCCAGCAGCTACTCAGTGACAGGTGGCTACACCTTC
CASSYSVTGGYTF
>.|TRBD1|TRBV12-3/TRBV12-4|TRBJ1-5
TGTGCCAGCAGTTCCCCGACAGGGTTAAATCAGCCCCAGCATTTT
CASSSPTGLNQPQHF
>.|TRBD2|TRBV7-2|TRBJ2-1
TGTGCCAGCAGCTTATACGGACTAGCAATGAATGAGCAGTTCTTC
CASSLYGLAMNEQFF
>.|TRBD2|TRBV20-1|TRBJ2-7
TGCAGTGCCCCCCTCGGACTAGCGAAGACTAGGGAGCAGTACTTC
CSAPLGLAKTREQYF
>many|.|TRBV10-1|TRBJ2-1
TGCGCCAGCAGTGGGGCGAGGAATGAGCAGTTCTTC
CASSGARNEQFF
>many|TRBD2|TRBV11-2|TRBJ2-5
TGTGCCAGCAGCTTAGATTCTGCGGGGGGAGAGACCCAGTACTTC
CASSLDSAGGETQYF
>many|.|TRBV28|TRBJ1-3
TGTGCCAGCAGGAGTACACCCTTCGCCAACACCATATATTTT
CASRSTPFANTIYF
>.|.|TRBV18|TRBJ2-3
TGTGCCAGCTCGGGGACGGGACAATCTACGCAGTATTTT
CASSGTGQSTQYF
>many|TRBD2|TRBV20-1|TRBJ2-3
TGCAGTGTTAGGCGGGCGGGAGTTAGGACAGATACGCAGTATTTT
CSVRRAGVRTDTQYF
>many|TRBD2|TRBV10-1|TRBJ2-1
TGCGCCAGCAGTGACAGTAGCGGGCGGTCGTACAATGAGCAGTTCTTC
CASSDSSGRSYNEQFF
>few|.|TRBV19|TRBJ2-1
TGTGCCAGTAGGCCTCCGGGACACCGCTCCTACAATGAGCAGTTCTTC
CASRPPGHRSYNEQFF
>.|.|TRBV9|TRBJ1-5
TGTGCCAGCAGCGTAGGGGGAAGAGATCAGCCCCAGCATTTT
CASSVGGRDQPQHF
>.|TRBD2|TRBV2|TRBJ2-7
TGTGCCAGCAGTGGGGCGGGAGTTCTCGACGAGCAGTACTTC
CASSGAGVLDEQYF
>few|.|TRBV7-9|TRBJ2-7
TGTGCCAGCAGCTCGGGGAACCACGAGCAGTACTTC
CASSSGNHEQYF
>.|TRBD1|TRBV6-2/TRBV6-3|TRBJ1-4
TGTGCCAGCAGTTATGGGGGACAGTCGGATGAAAAACTGTTTTTT
CASSYGGQSDEKLFF
>.|TRBD1|TRBV11-2|TRBJ2-2
TGTGCCAGCAGCTTAGCTCGGACAGGGTGGAACACCGGGGAGCTGTTTTTT
CASSLARTGWNTGELFF
>once|.|TRBV12-3/TRBV12-4|TRBJ2-7
TGTGCCAGCAGCCCCTCCCCGTCCTACGAGCAGTACTTC
CASSPSPSYEQYF
>many|.|TRBV6-5|TRBJ2-3
TGTGCCAGCAGTTACGGGTGGGGGAGCACAGATACGCAGTATTTT
CASSYGWGSTDTQYF
>many|.|TRBV20-1|TRBJ2-7
TGCAGTGCTAGAGATATGAGGGCCTACGAGCAGTACTTC
CSARDMRAYEQYF
>many|.|TRBV11-2|TRBJ2-7
TGTGCCAGCAGCTTAGCCTCGGGGCAAGGGGTCGAGCAGTACTTC
CASSLASGQGVEQYF
>many|.|TRBV5-6|TRBJ2-1
TGTGCCAGCAGCTCGACAGGGAGGAATGAGCAGTTCTTC
CASSSTGRNEQFF
>many|TRBD2|TRBV20-1|TRBJ2-5
TGCAGTGCTTCCGGGACTAGCGTACAAGAGACCCAGTACTTC
CSASGTSVQETQYF
>.|.|TRBV6-1|TRBJ1-2
TGTGCCAGCAGGAACAGCGCCTATGGCTACACCTTC
CASRNSAYGYTF
>many|TRBD1|TRBV7-3|TRBJ2-3
TGTGCCAGCAGCCTAACAGGGGGCGAAGATACGCAGTATTTT
CASSLTGGEDTQYF
>few|.|TRBV14|TRBJ2-7
TGTGCCAGCAGCCAAGATACAAGGACAGCCTCCTACGAGCAGTACTTC
CASSQDTRTASYEQYF
>few|.|TRBV25-1|TRBJ2-4
TGTGCCTCCGGCGGGGGCCATCGAGTAGCCAAAAACATTCAGTACTTC
CASGGGHRVAKNIQYF
>many|.|TRBV30|TRBJ1-2
TGTGCCTGGAGTGTCGGACACACCTATGGCTACACCTTC
CAWSVGHTYGYTF
>few|.|TRBV7-9|TRBJ2-7
TGTGCCAGCAGCTTTGGACGGTACAGCTCCTACGAGCAGTACTTC
CASSFGRYSSYEQYF
>once|.|TRBV12-3/TRBV12-4|TRBJ1-5
TGTGCCAGCAGTTTGGACCCCCCAGGCAATCAGTCCCAGCATTTT
CASSLDPPGNQSQHF
>few|TRBD1|TRBV6-1|TRBJ1-1
TGTGCCAGCAGTGAAGCGTACAGGGGCACTGAAGCTTTCTTT
CASSEAYRGTEAFF
>few|TRBD1|TRBV10-3|TRBJ2-1
TGTGCCATCAGTCGGACAGGGGGCGATGAGCAGTTCTTC
CAISRTGGDEQFF
>many|.|TRBV20-1|TRBJ1-5
TGCAGTGCTAGGGGCCTGGGGCTCAAGGGTCAGCCCCAGCATTTT
CSARGLGLKGQPQHF
>.|.|TRBV25-1|TRBJ2-3
TGTGCCAGCAGTGATTTCCGGGTCGGCACAGATACGCAGTATTTT
CASSDFRVGTDTQYF
>.|TRBD1|TRBV6-2/TRBV6-3|TRBJ2-4
TGTGCCAGCAGTGAACTTACCGGGACAGGGGGCTACTTC
CASSELTGTGGYF
>.|TRBD1|TRBV6-5|TRBJ1-5
TGTGCCAGCAGTTACAAGGACAGGGCCGAATCTCCTAATCAGCCCCAGCATTTT
CASSYKDRAESPNQPQHF
>.|.|TRBV27|TRBJ2-3
TGTGCCAGCAGTTCTCGCTCCGGACCCCAATACAACACAGATACGCAGTATTTT
CASSSRSGPQYNTDTQYF
>many|.|TRBV11-1|TRBJ1-1
TGTGCCAGCACCTCTCAGGGGATCGCAAGCACTGAAGCTTTCTTT
CASTSQGIASTEAFF
>many|TRBD1|TRBV7-2|TRBJ1-1
TGTGCCAGGGATCACGGGGGGACAGGGAGCACTGAAGCTTTCTTT
CARDHGGTGSTEAFF
>many|TRBD1|TRBV12-3/TRBV12-4|TRBJ1-6
TGTGCCAGCAGTTTTCTGGACAGGGGGCCATCCCTCCACTTT
CASSFLDRGPSLHF
>.|.|TRBV5-1|TRBJ2-1
TGCGCCGGCAGCTTGTACAATGAGCAGTTCTTC
CAGSLYNEQFF
>.|.|TRBV12-3/TRBV12-4|TRBJ1-5
TGTGCCAGCAGTTTCGGGGAGCGTCAGCCCCAGCATTTT
CASSFGERQPQHF
>many|TRBD2|TRBV4-2|TRBJ2-7
TGTGCCAGCAGCCAAGAAGGTACTAGCGGGATGATCGAGCAGTACTTC
CASSQEGTSGMIEQYF
>many|TRBD2|TRBV28|TRBJ2-5
TGTGCCAGCAGTTCCAGACTAGCGGGTGGTAGAGAGACCCAGTACTTC
CASSSRLAGGRETQYF
>many|TRBD2|TRBV12-3/TRBV12-4|TRBJ2-2
TGTGCCAGCACAAAAGGGACTAGCGGGATCACCGGGGAGCTGTTTTTT
CASTKGTSGITGELFF
>few|TRBD2|TRBV28|TRBJ2-1
TGTGCCGGCAGTCCCGCTGGAGCGGGAGGGGACAATGAGCAGTTCTTC
CAGSPAGAGGDNEQFF
>many|TRBD1|TRBV24-1|TRBJ2-1
TGTGCCACCAGTGACCTTGCGGGACAGGGGAACAATGAGCAGTTCTTC
CATSDLAGQGNNEQFF
>many|.|TRBV7-6|TRBJ2-7
TGTGCCAGCAGCATGGGCGTAGCCTACGAGCAGTACTTC
CASSMGVAYEQYF
>many|.|TRBV10-1|TRBJ2-7
TGCGCCAGCAGTTCATCAGGGATCCGAACCTACGAGCAGTACTTC
CASSSSGIRTYEQYF
>many|.|TRBV20-1|TRBJ2-3
TGCAGTGCTAGAGATATCAAAACTAGCACAGATACGCAGTATTTT
CSARDIKTSTDTQYF
>few|TRBD1|TRBV6-5|TRBJ2-1
TGTGCCAGCAGTTCTCCCTCGGGACAGTACAATGAGCAGTTCTTC
CASSSPSGQYNEQFF
>many|.|TRBV20-1|TRBJ1-5
TGCAGTGCTCTAAAAAGAGATAGCAATCAGCCCCAGCATTTT
CSALKRDSNQPQHF
>few|TRBD1|TRBV15|TRBJ1-1
TGTGCCACCAGCAGAGATCCGACAGGGGGCAAAACTGAAGCTTTCTTT
CATSRDPTGGKTEAFF
>many|.|TRBV2|TRBJ2-2
TGTGCCGTATCAGAGGGAATCACCGGGGAGCTGTTTTTT
CAVSEGITGELFF